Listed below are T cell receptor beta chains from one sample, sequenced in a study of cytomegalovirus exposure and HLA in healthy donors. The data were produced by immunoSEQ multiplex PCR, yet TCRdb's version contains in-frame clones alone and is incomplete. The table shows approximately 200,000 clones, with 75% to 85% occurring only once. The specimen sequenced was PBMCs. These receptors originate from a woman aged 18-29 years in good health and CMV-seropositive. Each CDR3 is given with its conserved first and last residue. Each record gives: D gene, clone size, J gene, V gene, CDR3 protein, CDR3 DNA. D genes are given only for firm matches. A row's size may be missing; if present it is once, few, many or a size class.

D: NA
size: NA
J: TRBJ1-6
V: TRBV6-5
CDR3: CASSYTGLNSPLHF
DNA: TGTGCCAGCAGTTACACCGGTCTTAATTCACCCCTCCACTTT

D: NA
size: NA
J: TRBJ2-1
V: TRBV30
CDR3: CAWSVGSGFYNEQFF
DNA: TGTGCCTGGAGTGTTGGGTCGGGATTCTACAATGAGCAGTTCTTC

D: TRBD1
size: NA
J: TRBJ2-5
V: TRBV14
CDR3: CASSQDLKGAETQYF
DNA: TGTGCCAGCAGCCAAGATTTGAAGGGGGCGGAGACCCAGTACTTC

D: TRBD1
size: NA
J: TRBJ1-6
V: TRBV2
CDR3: CASRGAGTVFSPLHF
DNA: TGTGCCAGCAGGGGGGCCGGGACAGTCTTTTCACCCCTCCACTTT

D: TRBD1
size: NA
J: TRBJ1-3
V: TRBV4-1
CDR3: CASSQPRDRVAGNTIYF
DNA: TGCGCCAGCAGCCAACCCCGGGACAGGGTGGCTGGAAACACCATATATTTT

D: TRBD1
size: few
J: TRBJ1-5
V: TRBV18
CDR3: CASSPDRDQPQHF
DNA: TGTGCCAGCTCACCGGACAGGGATCAGCCCCAGCATTTT

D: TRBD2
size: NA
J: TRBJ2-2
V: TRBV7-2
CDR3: CASSLVFLAGLTGELFF
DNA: TGTGCCAGCAGCTTAGTCTTTTTAGCGGGCTTAACCGGGGAGCTGTTTTTT

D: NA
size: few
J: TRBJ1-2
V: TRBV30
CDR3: CAWMEGGPNYGYTF
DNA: TGTGCCTGGATGGAGGGGGGGCCGAACTATGGCTACACCTTC

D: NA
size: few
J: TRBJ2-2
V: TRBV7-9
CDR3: CASSSYRENTGELFF
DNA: TGTGCCAGCAGCTCATACAGGGAAAACACCGGGGAGCTGTTTTTT

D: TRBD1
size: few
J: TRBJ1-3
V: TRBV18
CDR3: CASSTQTGSGNTIYF
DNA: TGTGCCAGCTCAACGCAGACAGGGTCTGGAAACACCATATATTTT

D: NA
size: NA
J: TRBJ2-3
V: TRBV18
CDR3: CASSPGTLGTDTQYF
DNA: TGTGCCAGCTCACCGGGGACTCTTGGCACAGATACGCAGTATTTT

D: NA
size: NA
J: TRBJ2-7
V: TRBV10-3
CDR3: CAISESMGLSYEQYF
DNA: TGTGCCATCAGTGAGTCGATGGGACTTTCCTACGAGCAGTACTTC

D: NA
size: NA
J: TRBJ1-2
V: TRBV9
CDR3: CASSVLQNYGYTF
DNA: TGTGCCAGCAGCGTATTACAGAACTATGGCTACACCTTC

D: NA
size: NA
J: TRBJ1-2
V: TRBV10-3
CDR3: CAISEFSNQYGYTF
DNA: TGTGCCATCAGTGAGTTTTCGAATCAGTATGGCTACACCTTC

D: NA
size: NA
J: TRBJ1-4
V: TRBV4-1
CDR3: CASSQSGANEKLFF
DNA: TGCGCCAGCAGCCAATCAGGGGCTAATGAAAAACTGTTTTTT

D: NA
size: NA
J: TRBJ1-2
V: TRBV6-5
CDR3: CASSFRGLGNYGYTF
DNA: TGTGCCAGCAGCTTCAGGGGTTTGGGGAACTATGGCTACACCTTC

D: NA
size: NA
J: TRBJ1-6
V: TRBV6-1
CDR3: CASKDRYNSPLHF
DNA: TGTGCCAGCAAAGACAGGTACAATTCACCCCTCCACTTT

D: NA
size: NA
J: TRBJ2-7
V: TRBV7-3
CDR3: CASSLNGGFSYEQYF
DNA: TGTGCCAGCAGCTTAAACGGGGGATTCTCCTACGAGCAGTACTTC

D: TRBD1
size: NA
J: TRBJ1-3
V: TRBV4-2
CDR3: CASSRNRGAEGNTIYF
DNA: TGTGCCAGCAGCCGGAACAGGGGGGCGGAAGGAAACACCATATATTTT

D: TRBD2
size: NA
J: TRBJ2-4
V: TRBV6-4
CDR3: CASSDPLAGVPNIQCF
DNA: TGTGCCAGCAGTGACCCACTAGCGGGTGTCCCCAACATTCAGTGCTTC

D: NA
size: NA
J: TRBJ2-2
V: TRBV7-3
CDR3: CASSFGGELFF
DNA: TGTGCCAGCAGCTTCGGCGGGGAGCTGTTTTTT

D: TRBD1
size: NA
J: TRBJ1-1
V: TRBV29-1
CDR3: CSAQDRGAEAFF
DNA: TGCAGCGCTCAGGACAGGGGGGCTGAAGCTTTCTTT

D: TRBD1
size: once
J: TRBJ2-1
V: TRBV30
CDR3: CAWARDRVDNEQFF
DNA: TGTGCCTGGGCACGGGACAGGGTCGACAATGAGCAGTTCTTC

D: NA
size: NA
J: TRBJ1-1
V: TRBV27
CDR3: CASRDRLNTEAFF
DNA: TGTGCCAGCAGGGACAGACTGAACACTGAAGCTTTCTTT

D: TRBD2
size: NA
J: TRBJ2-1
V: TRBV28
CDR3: CASSSGTSGGYNEQFF
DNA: TGTGCCAGCAGTTCCGGGACTAGCGGGGGATACAATGAGCAGTTCTTC

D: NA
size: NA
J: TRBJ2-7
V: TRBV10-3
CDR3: CAIRGQSYEQYF
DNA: TGTGCCATCAGAGGACAGTCCTACGAGCAGTACTTC

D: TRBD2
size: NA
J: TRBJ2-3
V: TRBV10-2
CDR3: CASRTSGEGSIDTQYF
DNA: TGCGCCAGCAGGACCTCGGGGGAGGGGAGCATAGATACGCAGTATTTT

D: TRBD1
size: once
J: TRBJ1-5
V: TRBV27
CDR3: CASRPGQGDQPQHF
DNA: TGTGCCAGCAGACCCGGACAGGGAGATCAGCCCCAGCATTTT

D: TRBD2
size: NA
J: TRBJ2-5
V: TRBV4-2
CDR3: CASSQDKRGGLETQYF
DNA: TGTGCCAGCAGCCAAGATAAGCGGGGGGGCCTTGAGACCCAGTACTTC

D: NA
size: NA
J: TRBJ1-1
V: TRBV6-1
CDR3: CASSPQQKNTEAFF
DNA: TGTGCCAGCAGTCCCCAACAGAAGAACACTGAAGCTTTCTTT

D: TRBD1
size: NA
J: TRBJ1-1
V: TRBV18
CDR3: CASSRSTGVNTEAFF
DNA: TGTGCCAGCTCACGGTCGACAGGGGTGAACACTGAAGCTTTCTTT

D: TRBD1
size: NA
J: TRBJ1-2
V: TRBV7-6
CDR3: CASSFGQGDYGYTF
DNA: TGTGCCAGCAGTTTTGGACAGGGAGACTATGGCTACACCTTC

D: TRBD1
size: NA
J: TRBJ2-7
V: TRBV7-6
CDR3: CASSLTGIYRLSEQYF
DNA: TGTGCCAGCAGCCTGACAGGGATATACAGGTTGAGCGAGCAGTACTTC

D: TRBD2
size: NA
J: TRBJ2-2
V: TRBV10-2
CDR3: CASRADQLAGGRSGELFF
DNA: TGCGCCAGCAGAGCCGACCAACTAGCGGGGGGGCGGTCCGGGGAGCTGTTTTTT

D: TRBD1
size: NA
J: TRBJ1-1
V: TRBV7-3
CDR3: CASSLGAGGAAFF
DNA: TGTGCCAGCAGCTTAGGGGCAGGGGGAGCAGCTTTCTTT

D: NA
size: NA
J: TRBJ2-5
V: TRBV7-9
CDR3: CASSLTFETQYF
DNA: TGTGCCAGCAGCTTGACTTTTGAGACCCAGTACTTC

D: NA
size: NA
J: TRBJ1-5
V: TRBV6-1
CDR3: CASSEARPAGDQPQHF
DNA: TGTGCCAGCAGTGAAGCGAGGCCCGCAGGGGATCAGCCCCAGCATTTT

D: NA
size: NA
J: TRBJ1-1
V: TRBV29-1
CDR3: CSVSGGPTEAFF
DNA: TGCAGCGTGTCCGGTGGGCCCACTGAAGCTTTCTTT

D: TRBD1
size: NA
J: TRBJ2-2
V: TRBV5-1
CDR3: CASSSGQDLTGELFF
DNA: TGCGCCAGCAGCTCGGGACAGGACCTCACCGGGGAGCTGTTTTTT

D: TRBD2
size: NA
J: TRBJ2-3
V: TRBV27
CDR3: CASSFGGGGFTDTQYF
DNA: TGTGCCAGTAGTTTCGGGGGGGGAGGCTTCACAGATACGCAGTATTTT

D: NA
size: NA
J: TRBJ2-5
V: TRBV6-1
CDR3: CASRAGLSAQETQYF
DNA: TGTGCCAGCAGAGCAGGGCTCTCAGCCCAAGAGACCCAGTACTTC

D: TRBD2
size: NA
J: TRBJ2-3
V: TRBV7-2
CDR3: CASSLGSLAGLDTQYF
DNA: TGTGCCAGCAGCTTAGGATCGCTAGCGGGGTTAGATACGCAGTATTTT

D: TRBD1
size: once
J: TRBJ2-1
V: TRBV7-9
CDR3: CASSLLPGTDRNNEQFF
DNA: TGTGCCAGCAGTTTACTCCCCGGGACAGACCGCAACAATGAGCAGTTCTTC

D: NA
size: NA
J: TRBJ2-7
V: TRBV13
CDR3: CASSRVDFTYEQYF
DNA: TGTGCCAGCTCGAGGGTCGACTTCACCTACGAGCAGTACTTC

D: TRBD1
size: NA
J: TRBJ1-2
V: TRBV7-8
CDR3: CVSSLGGTGAGGGYTF
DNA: TGTGTCAGCAGCTTAGGGGGGACAGGGGCCGGGGGTGGCTACACCTTC

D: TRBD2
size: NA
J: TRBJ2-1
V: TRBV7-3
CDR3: CASSFLAGNNEQFF
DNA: TGTGCCAGCAGCTTCCTAGCGGGAAACAATGAGCAGTTCTTC

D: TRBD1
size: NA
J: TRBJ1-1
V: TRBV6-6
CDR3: CASSYGTGDFEAFF
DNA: TGTGCCAGCAGTTACGGTACAGGGGATTTTGAAGCTTTCTTT

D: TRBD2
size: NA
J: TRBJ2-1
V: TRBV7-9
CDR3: CASSPERGGYNEQFF
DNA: TGTGCCAGCAGCCCCGAGCGGGGGGGTTACAATGAGCAGTTCTTC

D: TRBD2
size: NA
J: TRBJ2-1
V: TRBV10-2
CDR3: CATQGAGGHNEQFF
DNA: TGCGCCACCCAGGGAGCGGGGGGCCACAATGAGCAGTTCTTC

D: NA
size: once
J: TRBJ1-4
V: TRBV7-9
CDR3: CASSLGQANEKLFF
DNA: TGTGCCAGCAGCCTCGGACAAGCTAATGAAAAACTGTTTTTT

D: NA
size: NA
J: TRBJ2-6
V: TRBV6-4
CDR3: CASSTDSGANVLTF
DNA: TGTGCCAGCAGTACAGACTCTGGGGCCAACGTCCTGACTTTC

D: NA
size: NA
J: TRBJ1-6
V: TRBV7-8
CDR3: CASSLGREGVNSPLHF
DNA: TGTGCCAGCAGCTTGGGCAGGGAGGGTGTTAATTCACCCCTCCACTTT

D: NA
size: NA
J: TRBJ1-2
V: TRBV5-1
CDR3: CASSPEGSVGRSPYGYTF
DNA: TGCGCCAGCAGCCCGGAGGGGTCTGTAGGGAGATCGCCCTATGGCTACACCTTC

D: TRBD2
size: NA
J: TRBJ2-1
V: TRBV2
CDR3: CASSVSGGGYFEQFF
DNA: TGTGCCAGCAGTGTTAGCGGGGGGGGTTACTTTGAGCAGTTCTTC